These 12 T cell receptor beta chains came from one sample sequenced in a study of early T cells in non-severe SARS-CoV-2 infection (dated by TCRdb to 2020 to 2022). Libraries came from 5' RACE. The sequencer was a NextSeq 500. TCRdb itself trimmed the public reads at Q25 with fastp, ran MiXCR and retained productive beta chains. Identical CDR3 protein sequences are pooled into one entry, listed with their most common genes and DNA. This sample comprises about 29,000 distinct CDR3 sequences, 4.5% of them detected only once. The ten biggest clones cover 6.3% of the sample. Source material: whole blood. The source of these receptors is an adult who was a healthcare worker with PCR-confirmed SARS-CoV-2 infection or an uninfected control (not recorded which).

At least ten counts were recorded for this clonotype. The chain links TRBV2 to TRBJ2-7, with D perhaps being TRBD1 or TRBD2 (6 bases each). This CDR3 is built from 15 residues. The V gene's germline CDR1 is SNHLY and CDR2 FYNNEI. Trimming pared 3 bases from V and 4 bases from J, leaving 16 bases between. The chain's CDR3 is CASSDLGGVRYEQYF. The CDR3 DNA reads TGTGCCAGCAGTGATTTGGGGGGCGTCCGGTACGAGCAGTACTTC.

This clonotype was found many times. The gene calls are TRBV7-2 and TRBJ2-1; D unresolved. Trimming removed 5 bases at V and 8 bases at J, with 13 bases between. Germline assignment: CDR1 SGHTA and CDR2 FQGNSA. CDR3 length: 13 amino acids. DNA for the CDR3: TGTGCCAGCAGCATACAATTCGGCCATGAGCAGTTCTTC. Translation: CASSIQFGHEQFF.

The chain combines TRBV6-5 with TRBJ2-1; 8 bases agree with TRBD1. The CDR3 is 15 residues long. Germline V gene data show CDR1 as MNHEY and CDR2 as SVGAGI. V was clipped by 2 bases and J by 11 bases; unmatched bases: 11. The CDR3 loop is CASSYEQGVRGQQFF. The CDR3 bases are TGTGCCAGCAGTTACGAACAGGGGGTTAGAGGGCAGCAGTTCTTC.

This clonotype was observed a handful of times. The chain links TRBV25-1 to TRBJ2-3, with D perhaps matching TRBD2 (5 bases). V was trimmed by 3 bases and J by 0 bases, leaving 7 bases between them. Germline V CDR1 and CDR2: MGHDK, SYGVNS. This CDR3 has 14 amino acids. The CDR3 DNA follows: TGTGCCAGCAGTGACGCGGGCAGCACAGATACGCAGTATTTT. Encoded protein: CASSDAGSTDTQYF.

This clonotype appeared a few times. The rearrangement uses TRBV5-4 and TRBJ2-1; 14 nucleotides align to TRBD2. Germline V gene sequence: CDR1 SGHNT, CDR2 YYREEE (reference sequence). This CDR3 is 15 amino acids long. Germline trimming cut 6 bases from V and 5 bases from J; bases unmatched to any gene: 4. Here the CDR3 reads CASNQGLAGDNEQFF. CDR3 DNA sequence: TGTGCCAGCAACCAGGGACTAGCGGGAGACAATGAGCAGTTCTTC. Variable domain in full (rest from reference TRBV5-4 and TRBJ2-1): ETGVTQSPTHLIKTRGQQVTLRCSSQSGHNTVSWYQQALGQGPQFIFQYYREEENGRGNFPPRFSGLQFPNYSSELNVNALELDDSALYLCASNQGLAGDNEQFFGPGTRLTVL.

The sample holds a few counts of this clonotype. The chain is built from TRBV13 and TRBJ2-7; 9 bases fit TRBD1. Germline lookup yields CDR1 PRHDT and CDR2 FYEKMQ (reference sequence). This CDR3 spans 17 amino acids. The J segment lost 2 bases and the V segment lost 9 bases, leaving 17 bases of the junction unmatched. The CDR3 loop reads CASVRRVGGTGTYEQYF. The CDR3 nucleotides read TGTGCCAGTGTTAGAAGGGTAGGAGGGACAGGGACCTACGAGCAGTACTTC.

CDR3 loop: CASSLEGLAGSYEQYF. The CDR3 DNA is TGTGCCAGCAGCTTAGAGGGGCTAGCGGGCTCCTACGAGCAGTACTTC. The chain uses TRBV7-2 and TRBJ2-7, with 8 bases aligning to TRBD2. The CDR3 runs to 16 residues. J was trimmed by 0 bases and V by 1 base; bases with no gene match: 5. Germline CDR1 SGHTA, CDR2 FQGNSA.

This sequence joins TRBV20-1 and TRBJ2-5, with a tentative D call TRBD1 (5 bases). V lost 1 base and J 1 base, leaving 10 bases between the germline ends. Germline V lookup: CDR1 DFQATT, CDR2 SNEGSKA (reference sequence). This CDR3 is built from 14 residues. The CDR3 spells CSARGLGRQETQYF. DNA of the CDR3: TGCAGTGCTAGAGGCCTGGGGCGCCAAGAGACCCAGTACTTC.

In this sample, this clonotype turned up many times. The chain couples TRBV12-3 or TRBV12-4 to TRBJ1-2; D not certain. Trimming left V 5 bases short and J 7 bases short, with 17 bases between. The CDR3 is made up of 14 amino acids. CDR3 DNA sequence: TGTGCCAGCAGTCACCGGGCCAGTCGGGGTGGCTACACCTTC. Translated, it gives CASSHRASRGGYTF.

This clonotype showed up many times. The chain recombines TRBV5-3 with TRBJ2-4; no definite D call. TRBV5-3 counts as an open reading frame of uncertain function. The CDR3 totals 16 residues. The ends were cut back, 4 bases at V and 0 bases at J, with 14 bases in the middle. The CDR3 sequence: CARSPWVKKAKNIQYF. CDR3 sequence (DNA): TGTGCCAGAAGCCCGTGGGTGAAGAAAGCCAAAAACATTCAGTACTTC.

The table lists this clonotype with many counts. The V and J genes are TRBV7-9 and TRBJ1-3; D unclear. Germline assignment: CDR1 SEHNR and CDR2 FQNEAQ (reference sequence). CDR3 length equals 12 residues. V was clipped by 5 bases and J by 4 bases, with 6 bases between them. The DNA of the CDR3 is TGTGCCAGCAGCCCACAGGGAAACACCATATATTTT. It translates to CASSPQGNTIYF.

This clonotype appeared many times. This chain connects TRBV12-3 or TRBV12-4 to TRBJ1-1; D is uncertain. The CDR3 runs 13 residues. V shed 5 bases and J shed 10 bases, with 17 bases lying between them. The CDR3 nucleotides are TGTGCCAGCAGTGTGGGTCTGAATTATGGAGCTTTCTTT. Encoded protein: CASSVGLNYGAFF.